This T cell receptor beta chain is drawn from a study of beta chain features in type 1 diabetes. Notes on the study in general: The naive, central memory and Treg TCRB repertoires showed an apparent similarity that was greater among patients than among healthy donors. In all four CD4+ subsets, TCRB CDR3 length was significantly, moderately reduced in type 1 diabetes.

CD4+ naive, central memory, regulatory and stem cell-like memory subsets were isolated by sorting on CD45RO/CCR7/CD25/CD127/CD95/CD27. The CDR3 length is 13 residues. V was pared by 4 bases and J by 4 bases, with 6 bases of the junction left unmatched. CDR1 is GTSNPN and CDR2 is SVGIG in the germline V gene (reference sequence). Expressed TCRB transcripts got sequenced, as all isolated RNA was reverse transcribed. Only in-frame clones appear in the TCRdb table, and some are missing; sequencing was by immunoSEQ multiplex PCR. The table lists approximately 170,000 clones, less than 9.5% of them singletons, with around 0.9% in the top ten. This clone showed up just a few times. Its antigen is still unknown.

Sequencing was performed on central memory CD4+ T cells from blood. V and J are TRBV30 and TRBJ1-2; 7 bases are a match to TRBD1. This receptor was identified in a middle-aged woman with type 1 diabetes. The CDR3 loop is CAWTGTEGYGYTF. The CDR3 DNA reads as TGTGCCTGGACGGGGACAGAAGGCTATGGCTACACCTTC.